The 22 T cell receptor beta chains given below trace back to one sample, sequenced in a study of CD8+CD57+ T cells in acquired aplastic anemia. Genomic DNA was employed as the template in profiling TCR beta VDJ and CDR3. TCRdb re-analysed the reads in MiXCR, keeping a single row per CDR3 protein. The repertoire has under 350,000 distinct CDR3 sequences, under 60% of them found once; the top ten carry roughly 1.2%. Sequencing involved patients with CD8+CD57+ cell expansion previously shown by flow cytometry. Sequencing was performed on sorted CD4+, CD8+, or CD8+CD57+ T cells (not recorded which) from PBMCs. Receptor source: a human donor with aplastic anemia.

This clonotype was seen repeatedly, ten times or more. V gene TRBV11-1 combines with J gene TRBJ2-1; the D gene is possibly TRBD2 (5 bases). In germline, CDR1 is SGHAT, CDR2 FQDESV (reference sequence). V was trimmed by 3 bases and J by 2 bases, leaving 5 bases between them. The CDR3 is 13 amino acids. CDR3: CASSFGAYNEQFF. For the CDR3, the DNA is TGTGCCAGCAGCTTCGGGGCCTACAATGAGCAGTTCTTC.

The gene calls are TRBV7-9 and TRBJ2-5, with a possible D match to TRBD1 (5 bases). This CDR3 is 16 amino acids long. Germline CDR1 and CDR2: SEHNR and FQNEAQ (reference sequence). The ends were cut back, 5 bases at V and 3 bases at J, with 19 bases in the middle. In DNA form, the CDR3 reads TGTGCCAGCAGCCATCCGGCTGACAGATTAGAAGAGACCCAGTACTTC. Translated, it gives CASSHPADRLEETQYF.

This clonotype was counted at least ten times. This chain joins TRBV9 and TRBJ1-4, with TRBD1 matching over 7 bases. Germline assignment: CDR1 SGDLS and CDR2 YYNGEE. The CDR3 runs to 15 residues. The junction had 7 bases not matched to a gene; V was cut back by 3 bases and J by 5 bases. The DNA of the CDR3 is TGTGCCAGCAGCGCCGACAGGGTCCCCAATGAAAAACTGTTTTTT. Translating gives CASSADRVPNEKLFF.

The V and J genes are TRBV5-1 and TRBJ2-3; D is perhaps TRBD1 (6 bases). The germline V and J ends were trimmed by 0 bases and 4 bases, with 21 bases remaining between them. Germline CDR1 is SGHRS and CDR2 is YFSETQ. The CDR3 has 18 residues. This chain's CDR3 is CASSLGGGNGDTSDTQYF. CDR3 nucleotide sequence: TGCGCCAGCAGCTTGGGAGGGGGTAACGGGGACACCTCAGATACGCAGTATTTT.

This clonotype was seen at least ten times. This chain joins TRBV7-2 and TRBJ1-1; D is ambiguous. The CDR3 is 11 residues long. V was shortened by 3 bases and J by 8 bases, with 7 bases between the two germline ends. The germline gives CDR1 SGHTA, CDR2 FQGNSA. This chain's CDR3 is CASSFLREAFF. CDR3 nucleotides: TGTGCCAGCAGCTTTCTCAGGGAAGCTTTCTTT.

The rearrangement uses TRBV19 and TRBJ2-7; no firm D call. Germline loops: CDR1 LNHDA, CDR2 SQIVND (reference sequence). CDR3 length: 12 amino acids. V was shortened by 6 bases and J by 1 base, with 7 bases between the two germline ends. The CDR3 here is CASRDGSYEQYF. The CDR3 DNA sequence: TGTGCCAGTAGGGACGGTTCCTACGAGCAGTACTTC.

The chain links TRBV20-1 to TRBJ1-5; no definite D call. Germline values: CDR1 DFQATT, CDR2 SNEGSKA (reference sequence). The CDR3 spans 13 residues. Trimming shortened V by 3 bases and J by 0 bases, and 6 bases separated the two germline ends. CDR3 DNA sequence: TGCAGTGCTAGCGGTTATAGCAATCAGCCCCAGCATTTT. It translates to CSASGYSNQPQHF.

CDR3 DNA sequence: TGTGCCAGTAGTTTGGGGAGCTTCAACTATGGCTACACCTTC. Amino acid sequence: CASSLGSFNYGYTF. This chain joins TRBV19 and TRBJ1-2, with no clear D. The CDR3 spans 14 residues. Trimming took 5 bases from V and 2 from J, leaving 12 bases between them. Germline CDR1 reads LNHDA; CDR2 reads SQIVND (reference sequence).

The chain employs TRBV9 and TRBJ2-2; 7 bases map to TRBD2. J lost 4 bases, V lost 4 bases, and 13 bases had no gene match. The germline V gene has CDR1 SGDLS and CDR2 YYNGEE. CDR3 length equals 17 residues. The CDR3 protein is CASSMSWGGRLTGELFF. CDR3 in DNA: TGTGCCAGCAGCATGAGCTGGGGGGGTCGACTCACCGGGGAGCTGTTTTTT.

As for this clonotype: Lacking the conserved final phenylalanine or tryptophan, this CDR3 likely reflects a read error. The chain couples TRBV10-3 to TRBJ2-2, with unresolved D. Trimming stripped 5 bases from V and 4 bases from J, with 11 bases between. CDR3 size: 14 residues. The germline CDR1 and CDR2 sequences are ENHRY and SYGVKD. CDR3: CAISPQLGTGELFL. The CDR3 DNA reads TGTGCCATCAGTCCTCAGTTAGGCACCGGGGAGCTGTTTCTT.

There are many counts of this clonotype. This chain uses TRBV7-8 with TRBJ2-5; 7 bases map to TRBD2. CDR1 and CDR2 from the germline V gene are SGHVS and FQNEAQ. The CDR3 loop spans 16 amino acids. The V segment lost 1 base and the J segment 2 bases; nucleotides outside the gene matches: 7. CDR3 in amino acids: CASSLGVGLDQETQYF. Written as DNA, the CDR3 is TGTGCCAGCAGCTTAGGAGTTGGACTAGATCAAGAGACCCAGTACTTC.

This clonotype showed up just a few times. J is TRBJ2-7 and V is TRBV5-6; TRBD1 matches at 8 bases. The CDR3 is made up of 14 amino acids. Germline V gene lookup returns CDR1 SGHDT and CDR2 YYEEEE. J lost 3 bases, V lost 4 bases, and 6 bases had no gene match. DNA for the CDR3: TGTGCCAGCAGCGTGGACAGGGAGCGCTACGAGCAGTACTTC. Its translation: CASSVDRERYEQYF.

This chain uses TRBV24-1 with TRBJ2-1; no definite D call. The CDR3 is made up of 12 amino acids. Germline V lookup: CDR1 KGHDR, CDR2 SFDVKD. The V end was cut by 3 bases, the J end by 4 bases, with 3 bases between. The CDR3 protein is CATSDGYNEQFF. The CDR3 DNA reads TGTGCCACCAGTGATGGGTACAATGAGCAGTTCTTC.

The chain recombines TRBV19 with TRBJ2-7, with 7 positions matching TRBD1. The junction had 9 bases not matched to a gene; V was cut back by 7 bases and J by 9 bases. Germline V gene data show CDR1 as LNHDA and CDR2 as SQIVND (reference sequence). CDR3 size: 12 residues. This CDR3 is CASKTGRDGQYF. The CDR3 DNA reads as TGTGCCAGTAAGACAGGGCGCGACGGGCAGTACTTC.

This rearrangement joins TRBV4-1 to TRBJ1-6; no reliable D call. The CDR3 contains 16 residues. Germline CDR1 and CDR2: MGHRA and YSYEKL. Trimming removed 0 bases from V and 10 bases from J, with 16 bases in between. The CDR3 coding sequence is TGCGCCAGCAGCCAAGAGGCCGGGCAATTCACGTCACCCCTCCACTTT. Encoded protein: CASSQEAGQFTSPLHF.

The V call is TRBV2, the J call TRBJ2-7; TRBD1 might be the D (6 bases). The germline V gene has CDR1 SNHLY and CDR2 FYNNEI. This CDR3 region has 14 residues. Trimming left V 6 bases short and J 6 bases short, with 18 bases between. Here the CDR3 DNA reads TGTGCCAGCAGGGCGATCTCGACAGGATCCGAGCAGTACTTC. It yields the protein CASRAISTGSEQYF. Complete variable domain (other parts from reference TRBV2 and TRBJ2-7): EPEVTQTPSHQVTQMGQEVILRCVPISNHLYFYWYRQILGQKVEFLVSFYNNEISEKSEIFDDQFSVERPDGSNFTLKIRSTKLEDSAMYFCASRAISTGSEQYFGPGTRLTVT.

The chain couples TRBV25-1 to TRBJ2-7, with 11 bases aligning to TRBD2. V trimming: 8 bases; J trimming: 3 bases; junction bases outside the gene matches: 12. Germline values: CDR1 MGHDK, CDR2 SYGVNS. This CDR3 comprises 16 residues. The CDR3 loop reads CASASSSLAGGYEQYF. In DNA form, the CDR3 reads TGTGCCAGCGCCAGCAGCTCCCTAGCGGGAGGCTACGAGCAGTACTTC.

This rearrangement joins TRBV24-1 to TRBJ1-2; 8 bases match TRBD1. The ends lost 4 bases at V and 5 bases at J; junction bases unmatched: 5. Germline assignment: CDR1 KGHDR and CDR2 SFDVKD. The CDR3 consists of 14 residues. CDR3 loop: CATSDLNRGYGYTF. CDR3 in DNA: TGTGCCACCAGTGACCTGAACAGGGGGTATGGCTACACCTTC.

This chain connects TRBV4-2 to TRBJ2-7; D gene unclear. CDR1 is LGHNA and CDR2 is YNFKEQ in the germline V gene. V was clipped by 3 bases and J by 3 bases, with 6 bases between them. CDR3 size: 12 residues. CDR3 nucleotide sequence: TGTGCCAGCAGCCATCTAAACTACGAGCAGTACTTC. Amino acids: CASSHLNYEQYF.

This clonotype has more than one count but fewer than ten. The V gene is TRBV27, the J gene TRBJ1-5; D is unclear. Trimming cost V 3 bases and J 4 bases, with 28 bases left between them. CDR1 is MNHEY and CDR2 is SMNVEV in the germline V gene (reference sequence). The CDR3 contains 20 residues. DNA of the CDR3: TGTGCCAGCAGTTTGGGCAGTCCGTATGAAAGCCGTAGGACGAATCAGCCCCAGCATTTT. Translated, it gives CASSLGSPYESRRTNQPQHF.

V and J are TRBV20-1 and TRBJ2-2; D gene uncertain. Germline V lookup: CDR1 DFQATT, CDR2 SNEGSKA (reference sequence). Trimming stripped 7 bases from V and 4 bases from J, with 10 bases between. There are 12 residues in the CDR3. This CDR3 is CSDSVSTGELFF. In DNA, the CDR3 is TGCAGTGATTCTGTAAGCACCGGGGAGCTGTTTTTT.

V gene TRBV9 combines with J gene TRBJ1-1, with 9 bases lining up with TRBD1. V trimming: 4 bases; J trimming: 4 bases; junction bases outside the gene matches: 8. The CDR3 is 15 amino acids. Germline V CDR1 and CDR2: SGDLS, YYNGEE. The DNA of the CDR3 is TGTGCCAGCAGCCAAGGGGGGACAGGGTCCACTGAAGCTTTCTTT. This translates into CASSQGGTGSTEAFF.